This T cell receptor (beta chain) comes out of a study of CD8+ T cells in alopecia areata. Study information: Among treated patients, oral tofacitinib was administered at 5 to 10 mg twice daily.

The treatment is: oral pan-JAK inhibitor, 5-10 mg twice daily. CDR1 and CDR2 from the germline V gene are SNHLY and FYNNEI. Trimming at V came to 6 bases and at J to 1 base, leaving 6 bases not matched to a gene. The CDR3 sequence is 16 residues long. As the sequencing template, cDNA was produced by extracting RNA and reverse transcribing it. Data came from immunoSEQ multiplex PCR; TCRdb stores just in-frame clones and leaves some out. The repertoire holds approximately 210,000 clones, with roughly 66% as singletons. A few counts support this clone. Sequences were derived from CD4+ T cells sorted from blood, sampled at week 24, from a patient treated with tofacitinib. This rearrangement joins TRBV2 to TRBJ2-3, with 11 bases lining up with TRBD2. This clonotype originated in a human donor with alopecia areata. Here the CDR3 reads CASRQWTSGCTDTQYF. In nucleotides, the CDR3 is TGTGCCAGCAGACAATGGACTAGCGGGTGCACAGATACGCAGTATTTT.